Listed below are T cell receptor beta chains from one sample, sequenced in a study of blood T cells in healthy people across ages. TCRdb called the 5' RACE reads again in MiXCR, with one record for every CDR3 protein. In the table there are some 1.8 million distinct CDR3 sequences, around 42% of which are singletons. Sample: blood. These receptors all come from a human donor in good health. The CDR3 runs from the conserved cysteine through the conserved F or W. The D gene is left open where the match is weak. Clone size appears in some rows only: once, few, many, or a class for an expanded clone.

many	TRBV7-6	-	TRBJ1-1	TGTGCCAGCAGCTTAGGCGTGGTCACTGAAGCTTTCTTT	CASSLGVVTEAFF
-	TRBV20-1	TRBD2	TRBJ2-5	TGCAGTGTTGGGGGGGAACCCCAAGAGACCCAGTACTTC	CSVGGEPQETQYF
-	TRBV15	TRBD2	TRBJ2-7	TGTGCCACCGGGGGGGTTCACGAGCAGTACTTC	CATGGVHEQYF
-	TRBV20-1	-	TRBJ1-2	TGCAGTGCTAGGTGGTCTCAGCTGGGCTACACCTTC	CSARWSQLGYTF
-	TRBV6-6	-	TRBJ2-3	TGTGCCAGCAGTTACGAGACTAACACAGATACGCAGTATTTT	CASSYETNTDTQYF
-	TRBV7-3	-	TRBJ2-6	TGTGCCAGCAGCGCCACAGGGAATCGGGTAGCTGGGGCCAACGTCCTGACTTTC	CASSATGNRVAGANVLTF
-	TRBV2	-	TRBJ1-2	TGTGCCAGCAGTGAAGGGGCAGGGATCCCCTATGGCTACACCTTC	CASSEGAGIPYGYTF
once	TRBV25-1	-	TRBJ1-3	TGTGCCAGCAGTGAATATTTAGCCTCTAGCTCTGGAAACACCATATATTTT	CASSEYLASSSGNTIYF
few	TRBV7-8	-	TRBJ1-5	TGTGCCAGCAGCTTGGAGGGACAACAGCCCCAGCATTTT	CASSLEGQQPQHF
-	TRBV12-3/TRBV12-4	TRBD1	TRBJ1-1	TGTGCCAGCAGTTCAAACAGGGGTAGGTCTGAAGCTTTCTTT	CASSSNRGRSEAFF
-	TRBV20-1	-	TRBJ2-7	TGCAGTGCTAGACCCTATACAGGTTACGAGCAGTACTTC	CSARPYTGYEQYF
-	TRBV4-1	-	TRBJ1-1	TGCGCCAGTACAATGTCCGGGACGGCTAGCACTGAAGCTTTCTTT	CASTMSGTASTEAFF
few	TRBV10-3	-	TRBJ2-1	TGTGCCATCAGCGGGGGGCCCAACCCTTTCAATGAGCAGTTCTTC	CAISGGPNPFNEQFF
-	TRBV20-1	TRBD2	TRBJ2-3	TGCAGTGCTCTTAGCGGGGTCGAAACAGATACGCAGTATTTT	CSALSGVETDTQYF